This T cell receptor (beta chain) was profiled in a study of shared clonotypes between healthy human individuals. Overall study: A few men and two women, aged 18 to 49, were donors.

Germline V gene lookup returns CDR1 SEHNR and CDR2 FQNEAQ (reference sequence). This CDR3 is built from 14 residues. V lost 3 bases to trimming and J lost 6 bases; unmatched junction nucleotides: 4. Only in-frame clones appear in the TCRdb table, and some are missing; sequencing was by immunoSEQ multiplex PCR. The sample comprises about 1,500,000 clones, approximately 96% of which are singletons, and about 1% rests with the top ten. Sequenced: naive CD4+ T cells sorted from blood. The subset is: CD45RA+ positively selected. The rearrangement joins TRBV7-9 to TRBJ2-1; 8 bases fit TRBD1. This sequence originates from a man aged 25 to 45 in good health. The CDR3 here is CASSLGTGTNEQFF. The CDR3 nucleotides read TGTGCCAGCAGCTTGGGGACAGGAACCAATGAGCAGTTCTTC. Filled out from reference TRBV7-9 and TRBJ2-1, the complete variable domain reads DTGVSQNPRHKITKRGQNVTFRCDPISEHNRLYWYRQTLGQGPEFLTYFQNEAQLEKSRLLSDRFSAERPKGSFSTLEIQRTEQGDSAMYLCASSLGTGTNEQFFGPGTRLTVL.